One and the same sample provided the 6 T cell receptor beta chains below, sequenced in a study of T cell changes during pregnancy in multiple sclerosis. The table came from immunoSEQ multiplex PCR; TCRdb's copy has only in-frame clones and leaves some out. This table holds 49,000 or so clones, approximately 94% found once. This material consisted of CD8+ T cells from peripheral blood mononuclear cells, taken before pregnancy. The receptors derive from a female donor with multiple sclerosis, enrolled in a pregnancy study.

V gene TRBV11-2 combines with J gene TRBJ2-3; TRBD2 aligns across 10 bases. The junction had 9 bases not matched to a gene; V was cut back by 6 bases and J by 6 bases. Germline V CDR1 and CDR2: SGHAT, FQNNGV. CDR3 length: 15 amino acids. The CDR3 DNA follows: TGTGCCAGCAGTTCCACTAGCGGGAACGCGGATACGCAGTATTTT. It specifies CASSSTSGNADTQYF. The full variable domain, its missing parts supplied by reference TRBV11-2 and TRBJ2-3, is EAGVAQSPRYKIIEKRQSVAFWCNPISGHATLYWYQQILGQGPKLLIQFQNNGVVDDSQLPKDRFSAERLKGVDSTLKIQPAKLEDSAVYLCASSSTSGNADTQYFGPGTRLTVL.

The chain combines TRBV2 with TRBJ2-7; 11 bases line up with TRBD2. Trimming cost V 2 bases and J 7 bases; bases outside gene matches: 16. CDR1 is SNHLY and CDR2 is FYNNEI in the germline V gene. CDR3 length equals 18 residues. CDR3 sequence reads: CASSETFGATSGVQEQYF. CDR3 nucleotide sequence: TGTGCCAGCAGTGAAACGTTTGGGGCGACTAGCGGGGTACAAGAGCAGTACTTC.

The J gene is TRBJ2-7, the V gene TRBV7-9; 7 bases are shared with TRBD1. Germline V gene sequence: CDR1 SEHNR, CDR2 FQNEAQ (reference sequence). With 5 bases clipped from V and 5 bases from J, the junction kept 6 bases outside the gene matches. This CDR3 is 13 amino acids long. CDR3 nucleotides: TGTGCCAGCAGCCCCGGACAGGTTGACGAGCAGTACTTC. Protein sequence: CASSPGQVDEQYF. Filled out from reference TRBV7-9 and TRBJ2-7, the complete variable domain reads DTGVSQNPRHKITKRGQNVTFRCDPISEHNRLYWYRQTLGQGPEFLTYFQNEAQLEKSRLLSDRFSAERPKGSFSTLEIQRTEQGDSAMYLCASSPGQVDEQYFGPGTRLTVT.

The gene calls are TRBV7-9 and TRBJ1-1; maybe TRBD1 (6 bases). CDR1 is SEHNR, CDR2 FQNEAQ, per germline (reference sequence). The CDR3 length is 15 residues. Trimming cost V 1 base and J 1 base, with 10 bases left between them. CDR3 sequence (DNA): TGTGCCAGCAGCTTAGTAGGCAGGGGGAACACTGAAGCTTTCTTT. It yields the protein CASSLVGRGNTEAFF. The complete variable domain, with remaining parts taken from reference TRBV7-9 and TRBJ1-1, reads DTGVSQNPRHKITKRGQNVTFRCDPISEHNRLYWYRQTLGQGPEFLTYFQNEAQLEKSRLLSDRFSAERPKGSFSTLEIQRTEQGDSAMYLCASSLVGRGNTEAFFGQGTRLTVV.

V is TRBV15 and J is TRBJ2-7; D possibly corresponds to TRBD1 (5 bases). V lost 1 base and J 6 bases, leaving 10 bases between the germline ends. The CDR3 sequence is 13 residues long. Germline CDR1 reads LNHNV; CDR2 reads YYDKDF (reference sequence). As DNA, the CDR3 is TGTGCCACCAGCAGAGCGGGCAGGGCCGAGCAGTACTTC. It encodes CATSRAGRAEQYF.

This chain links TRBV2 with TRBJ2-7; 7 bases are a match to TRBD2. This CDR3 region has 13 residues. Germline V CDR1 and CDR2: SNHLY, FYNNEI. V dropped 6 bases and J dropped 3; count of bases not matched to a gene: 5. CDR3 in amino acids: CASRSGTGYEQYF. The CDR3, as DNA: TGTGCCAGCAGAAGCGGGACCGGCTACGAGCAGTACTTC.